These 29 T cell receptor beta chains originate from one sample sequenced in a study of T-cell memory formation after mild COVID-19. TCRdb passed the 5' RACE reads through MiXCR, listing each CDR3 protein once. The repertoire holds fewer than 700,000 distinct CDR3 sequences, with 20% to 25% as singletons. The sequenced sample was PBMCs or a T cell subset sorted from them (not recorded which). The receptor source for this set is an adult woman who had mild COVID-19 (a few samples of this study predate the infection). Cell type and time point are not known.

The chain couples TRBV5-1 to TRBJ1-2, with a weak D call TRBD1 (6 bases). V was clipped by 4 bases and J by 3 bases, with 16 bases between them. The CDR3 has 15 amino acids. Germline CDR1 and CDR2: SGHRS and YFSETQ. CDR3 loop: CASSPKGGRYYGYTF. The CDR3, as DNA: TGCGCCAGCAGCCCTAAGGGGGGGCGGTACTATGGCTACACCTTC.

The V and J genes are TRBV3-1 and TRBJ2-3, with TRBD2 matching over 11 bases. Trimming at V came to 4 bases and at J to 2 bases, leaving 5 bases not matched to a gene. Germline values: CDR1 LGHDT, CDR2 YNNKEL (reference sequence). CDR3 length: 16 residues. The CDR3 DNA is TGTGCCAGCAGCCGTGTAGCGGGGGGGAACACAGATACGCAGTATTTT. It encodes CASSRVAGGNTDTQYF.

V gene TRBV7-9 combines with J gene TRBJ2-7; either TRBD1 or TRBD2 may fit D (5 bases each). This CDR3 comprises 11 residues. With 11 bases removed from V and 3 bases from J, the gap between germline ends came to 11 bases. From germline, CDR1 is SEHNR and CDR2 FQNEAQ (reference sequence). CDR3 coding DNA: TGTGCCGCCGGGGCGGTCTACGAGCAGTACTTC. Its translation: CAAGAVYEQYF.

The chain couples TRBV15 to TRBJ1-2; TRBD1 matches at 7 bases. Germline trimming cut 8 bases from V and 2 bases from J; bases unmatched to any gene: 14. There are 16 residues in the CDR3. In germline, CDR1 is LNHNV, CDR2 YYDKDF (reference sequence). As DNA, the CDR3 is TGTGCCACCGCCCCATTCAGAGGGGGCCTAAACTATGGCTACACCTTC. The encoded protein is CATAPFRGGLNYGYTF.

The CDR3: CASSIIAGGHQPQHF. In DNA form, the CDR3 reads TGTGCCAGTAGTATTATCGCAGGGGGGCATCAGCCCCAGCATTTT. The chain uses TRBV19 and TRBJ1-5; TRBD1 aligns across 7 bases. The CDR3 sequence is 15 residues long. The germline V gene encodes CDR1 LNHDA and CDR2 SQIVND (reference sequence). J gave up 5 bases and V 3 bases, and 7 bases lay outside the gene matches. The variable domain in full, with the rest retrieved from reference TRBV19 and TRBJ1-5, is DGGITQSPKYLFRKEGQNVTLSCEQNLNHDAMYWYRQDPGQGLRLIYYSQIVNDFQKGDIAEGYSVSREKKESFPLTVTSAQKNPTAFYLCASSIIAGGHQPQHFGDGTRLSIL.

The chain links TRBV7-6 to TRBJ1-1; 7 bases line up with TRBD1. The germline V gene encodes CDR1 SGHVS and CDR2 FNYEAQ. After removal of 0 bases from V and 3 bases from J, the junction contained 4 bases not matched to a gene. The CDR3 length is 15 residues. CDR3 residues: CASSLARQGYTEAFF. The CDR3 DNA follows: TGTGCCAGCAGCTTAGCGAGACAGGGTTACACTGAAGCTTTCTTT.

This clonotype was detected many times. This chain links TRBV12-3 or TRBV12-4 with TRBJ2-7; a possible D gene is TRBD2 (6 bases). CDR3 length: 14 amino acids. Trimming cost V 4 bases and J 2 bases, with 12 bases left between them. CDR3 bases: TGTGCCAGCAGTTCGTATAGCGGAACCTACGAGCAGTACTTC. It is translated as CASSSYSGTYEQYF.

This clonotype has more than one count but fewer than ten. One end of the junction fails to match germline, which may point to a read error. The CDR3 loop reads CASSLGGTSLETQYF. CDR3 sequence (DNA): TGTGCTAGCAGCTTAGGAGGGACCTCGTTAGAGACCCAGTACTTC. The chain employs TRBV7-7 and TRBJ2-5, with D possibly matching TRBD2 (6 bases). Germline V gene data show CDR1 as SSHAT and CDR2 as FNYEAQ (reference sequence). The CDR3 contains 15 residues.

This clonotype has a handful of counts. This chain joins TRBV7-3 and TRBJ2-2; TRBD2 agrees at 8 bases. This CDR3 has 17 residues. After removal of 2 bases from V and 2 bases from J, the junction contained 7 bases not matched to a gene. Per germline, CDR1 SGHTA and CDR2 FQGTGA. In DNA, the CDR3 is TGTGCCAGCAGCTTACGGGGGGGAGCGGGAAACACCGGGGAGCTGTTTTTT. Protein: CASSLRGGAGNTGELFF.

This clonotype was recorded many times. This chain uses TRBV5-1 with TRBJ2-2; D gene uncertain. V lost 3 bases to trimming and J lost 3 bases, with 3 bases between them. Germline assignment: CDR1 SGHRS and CDR2 YFSETQ. This CDR3 spans 12 amino acids. CDR3 amino acids: CASSYDTGELFF. The CDR3 DNA reads TGCGCCAGCAGCTACGACACCGGGGAGCTGTTTTTT.

This clonotype was detected a few times. The V call is TRBV5-4, the J call TRBJ2-1, with D possibly TRBD2 on 7 matching bases. Germline-derived CDR1 and CDR2 are SGHNT and YYREEE (reference sequence). V lost 3 bases to trimming and J lost 6 bases, with 19 bases between them. CDR3 length equals 16 residues. The CDR3 sequence: CASSYQSRGPLNEQFF. The CDR3 DNA reads as TGTGCCAGCAGCTACCAATCGCGGGGGCCGCTCAATGAGCAGTTCTTC. The full variable domain, with the rest looked up from reference TRBV5-4 and TRBJ2-1, is ETGVTQSPTHLIKTRGQQVTLRCSSQSGHNTVSWYQQALGQGPQFIFQYYREEENGRGNFPPRFSGLQFPNYSSELNVNALELDDSALYLCASSYQSRGPLNEQFFGPGTRLTVL.

The chain employs TRBV3-1 and TRBJ2-3, with 8 positions matching TRBD2. V dropped 7 bases and J dropped 0; count of bases not matched to a gene: 15. From germline, CDR1 is LGHDT and CDR2 YNNKEL (reference sequence). The length of the CDR3 is 18 residues. DNA for the CDR3: TGTGCCAGCACCGGGGGGCCTCGACTAGCGTCTAGCACAGATACGCAGTATTTT. Encoded protein: CASTGGPRLASSTDTQYF.

V gene TRBV19 combines with J gene TRBJ1-5, with D unresolved. With 5 bases removed from V and 1 base from J, the gap between germline ends came to 12 bases. The CDR3 has 15 amino acids. Germline V gene lookup returns CDR1 LNHDA and CDR2 SQIVND (reference sequence). This chain's CDR3 is CASSEWRASNQPQHF. The CDR3 DNA reads as TGTGCCAGTAGTGAATGGAGGGCAAGCAATCAGCCCCAGCATTTT.

This clonotype was recorded at least ten times. J is TRBJ2-3 and V is TRBV5-6, with D unclear. Trimming left V 1 base short and J 2 bases short, with 2 bases between. Germline V gene lookup returns CDR1 SGHDT and CDR2 YYEEEE. The CDR3 spans 12 residues. The CDR3 DNA reads as TGTGCCAGCAGCTTGTTCACAGATACGCAGTATTTT. It specifies CASSLFTDTQYF.

This clonotype was recorded a few times. The chain joins TRBV18 to TRBJ2-5; TRBD1 matches at 8 bases. V was pared by 0 bases and J by 5 bases, with 5 bases of the junction left unmatched. CDR1 and CDR2 (germline): KGHSH, LQKENI. The length of the CDR3 is 15 residues. CDR3 residues: CASSPPGQVGETQYF. CDR3 coding DNA: TGTGCCAGCTCACCACCGGGACAGGTGGGGGAGACCCAGTACTTC.

The gene calls are TRBV4-2 and TRBJ1-1, with 7 bases fitting TRBD1. This CDR3 is built from 18 residues. Germline CDR1 and CDR2: LGHNA and YNFKEQ. V lost 0 bases, J lost 0 bases, and 10 bases stayed unmatched. CDR3 DNA sequence: TGTGCCAGCAGCCAAGAAGAAGCAGGGGGGGGTATGAACACTGAAGCTTTCTTT. It encodes CASSQEEAGGGMNTEAFF.

The chain employs TRBV9 and TRBJ2-5, with a weak D call TRBD2 (6 bases). CDR1 is SGDLS, CDR2 YYNGEE, per germline. The length of the CDR3 is 15 residues. V lost 4 bases to trimming and J lost 2 bases, with 15 bases between them. This chain's CDR3 is CASSLTWGGQETQYF. CDR3 DNA sequence: TGTGCCAGCAGCTTGACCTGGGGAGGACAAGAGACCCAGTACTTC.

DNA of the CDR3: TGTGCCAGCAGCCCCCGATTAGCTAGCGGGAGCCATGAGCAGTTCTTC. This encodes CASSPRLASGSHEQFF. The gene calls are TRBV12-3 or TRBV12-4 and TRBJ2-1, with 10 bases matching TRBD2. This CDR3 has 16 residues. J was trimmed by 8 bases and V by 6 bases; bases with no gene match: 13.

V is TRBV5-6 and J is TRBJ2-4, with 8 bases fitting TRBD1. The CDR3 is 18 residues long. The J segment lost 0 bases and the V segment lost 0 bases, leaving 8 bases of the junction unmatched. CDR1 is SGHDT and CDR2 is YYEEEE in the germline V gene. The CDR3 nucleotides read TGTGCCAGCAGCTTGGCGTCTGGACAGGGTCTAGCCAAAAACATTCAGTACTTC. Translated, it gives CASSLASGQGLAKNIQYF. The complete variable domain, with remaining parts taken from reference TRBV5-6 and TRBJ2-4, reads DAGVTQSPTHLIKTRGQQVTLRCSPKSGHDTVSWYQQALGQGPQFIFQYYEEEERQRGNFPDRFSGHQFPNYSSELNVNALLLGDSALYLCASSLASGQGLAKNIQYFGAGTRLSVL.

The rearrangement uses TRBV19 and TRBJ2-7; no clear D gene. Between the trimmed V and J ends, which lost 5 bases and 5 bases, there was a span of 7 bases. The CDR3 is 11 amino acids. Germline V gene lookup returns CDR1 LNHDA and CDR2 SQIVND (reference sequence). The CDR3 DNA reads TGTGCCAGTAGTGTACACGACGAGCAGTACTTC. It yields the protein CASSVHDEQYF.

This clonotype came up a few times. This sequence joins TRBV5-6 and TRBJ2-3; 10 positions agree with TRBD2. Germline V CDR1 and CDR2: SGHDT, YYEEEE. The CDR3 is 19 residues long. Trimming at V came to 4 bases and at J to 1 base, leaving 15 bases not matched to a gene. CDR3 sequence (DNA): TGTGCCAGCAGCCTTCGTGCTAGCGGGAGTACGGATCGCACAGATACGCAGTATTTT. It yields the protein CASSLRASGSTDRTDTQYF. Looking up the rest from reference TRBV5-6 and TRBJ2-3 gives the full variable domain: DAGVTQSPTHLIKTRGQQVTLRCSPKSGHDTVSWYQQALGQGPQFIFQYYEEEERQRGNFPDRFSGHQFPNYSSELNVNALLLGDSALYLCASSLRASGSTDRTDTQYFGPGTRLTVL.

The chain uses TRBV28 and TRBJ2-5; D possibly corresponds to TRBD2 (5 bases). This CDR3 is 17 amino acids long. CDR1 is MDHEN and CDR2 is SYDVKM in the germline V gene. The V end was cut by 2 bases, the J end by 1 base, with 17 bases between. The CDR3 nucleotides read TGTGCCAGCAGTTTAAACCCCTTTACTAGTCCCCAAGAGACCCAGTACTTC. Translating it yields CASSLNPFTSPQETQYF.

This chain connects TRBV28 to TRBJ1-2; TRBD1 aligns across 7 bases. The CDR3 runs 14 residues. Trimming at V came to 6 bases and at J to 3 bases, leaving 7 bases not matched to a gene. The germline V gene encodes CDR1 MDHEN and CDR2 SYDVKM. As DNA, the CDR3 is TGTGCCAGCAGCTTTCGACAGGGCGACTATGGCTACACCTTC. Protein product: CASSFRQGDYGYTF.

This clonotype was detected many times. This chain joins TRBV7-2 and TRBJ2-7; D remains unclear. The germline V gene encodes CDR1 SGHTA and CDR2 FQGNSA. CDR3 length: 13 amino acids. Between the trimmed V and J ends, which lost 5 bases and 2 bases, there was a span of 10 bases. The CDR3 reads CASSEVGAYEQYF. The CDR3 region has the DNA TGTGCCAGCAGCGAGGTCGGAGCCTACGAGCAGTACTTC.

This clonotype was found once. This chain connects TRBV21-1 to TRBJ2-6. TRBV21-1 is given as a pseudogene. This CDR3 spans 16 amino acids. The CDR3: CASSQKRYSGANVLTF. The CDR3 region has the DNA TGTGCCAGCAGCCAAAAGCGGTACTCTGGGGCCAACGTCCTGACTTTC.

This chain links TRBV4-2 with TRBJ2-4, with D unclear. Germline-derived CDR1 and CDR2 are LGHNA and YNFKEQ. Trimming shortened V by 0 bases and J by 0 bases, and 12 bases separated the two germline ends. The CDR3 loop spans 17 amino acids. This CDR3 reads CASSQEGSELAKNIQYF. As DNA, the CDR3 is TGTGCCAGCAGCCAAGAAGGTAGTGAGCTAGCCAAAAACATTCAGTACTTC.

The chain joins TRBV5-5 to TRBJ2-1; no clear D gene. The CDR3 has 13 residues. Germline V CDR1 and CDR2: SGHKS, YYEKEE (reference sequence). Trimming stripped 0 bases from V and 4 bases from J, with 5 bases between. In nucleotides, the CDR3 is TGTGCCAGCAGCTTGGTCCATTACAATGAGCAGTTCTTC. This codes for CASSLVHYNEQFF.

This clonotype was seen only a few times. This rearrangement joins TRBV7-8 to TRBJ2-7, with D possibly being TRBD1 (6 bases). With 1 base removed from V and 2 bases from J, the gap between germline ends came to 12 bases. The CDR3 runs 15 residues. Germline values: CDR1 SGHVS, CDR2 FQNEAQ. This chain's CDR3 is CASSLEGTSTYEQYF. In DNA form, the CDR3 reads TGTGCCAGCAGCTTAGAAGGGACATCAACCTACGAGCAGTACTTC.

This clonotype has just a few counts. J is TRBJ1-2 and V is TRBV20-1; 9 bases align to TRBD1. CDR1 is DFQATT and CDR2 is SNEGSKA in the germline V gene (reference sequence). Trimming removed 3 bases from V and 0 bases from J; junction bases left unmatched: 2. This CDR3 has 14 amino acids. This chain's CDR3 is CSARGDRANYGYTF. CDR3 DNA sequence: TGCAGTGCTAGGGGGGACAGGGCTAACTATGGCTACACCTTC.